The 18 T cell receptor beta chains reported below all come from one sample, sequenced in a study of blood T cell repertoires in COVID-19. Repertoires were generated with immunoSEQ multiplex PCR, while TCRdb's copy carries only in-frame clones and drops some. This table holds 150,000 to 200,000 clones, approximately 83% found once. Sequencing was done on a sample of PBMCs or T cells enriched from blood (not recorded which). The receptors were sampled from a man between 70 and 80 years old who had been exposed to COVID-19.

The chain is built from TRBV6-5 and TRBJ2-1; 7 nucleotides align to TRBD1. V lost 4 bases and J lost 2; bases outside the gene matches: 5. Germline V gene lookup returns CDR1 MNHEY and CDR2 SVGAGI. CDR3 length equals 15 residues. The CDR3 here is CASSFSTGTYNEQFF. CDR3 coding DNA: TGTGCCAGCAGTTTTTCGACAGGGACCTACAATGAGCAGTTCTTC.

The gene calls are TRBV28 and TRBJ2-7, with D hard to call. Trimming took 2 bases from V and 0 from J, leaving 5 bases between them. The CDR3 contains 13 residues. Germline values: CDR1 MDHEN, CDR2 SYDVKM. The CDR3: CASSLRPSYEQYF. The DNA for the CDR3 is TGTGCCAGCAGTTTACGTCCCTCCTACGAGCAGTACTTC.

The chain links TRBV3-1 (or the pseudogene TRBV3-2) to TRBJ1-3; D is unclear. Trimming removed 6 bases at V and 8 bases at J, with 8 bases between. Looked up from germline, CDR1 is LGHDT and CDR2 is YNNKEL (reference sequence). This CDR3 contains 11 residues. In DNA form, the CDR3 reads TGTGCCAGCAGTTCGTTATACACCATATATTTT. Its translation: CASSSLYTIYF.

The chain recombines TRBV7-8 with TRBJ1-2; D unclear. Deletions cut 1 base from V and 3 bases from J, with 9 bases between. The CDR3 has 14 residues. Germline V gene data show CDR1 as SGHVS and CDR2 as FQNEAQ. The CDR3 bases are TGTGCCAGCAGCTTAGGAGGGCCTGACTATGGCTACACCTTC. Amino acid sequence: CASSLGGPDYGYTF.

This clone was counted between two and nine times. The chain links TRBV11-3 to TRBJ2-2; D not resolved. CDR3 length equals 12 residues. Trimming cost V 6 bases and J 4 bases, with 6 bases left between them. The V gene's germline CDR1 is SGHNT and CDR2 YENEEA. The DNA for the CDR3 is TGTGCCAGCAGTAATCCCACCGGGGAGCTGTTTTTT. It specifies CASSNPTGELFF.

V usage is TRBV9 and J usage is TRBJ1-1; D gene unclear. CDR3 length: 14 residues. CDR1 SGDLS and CDR2 YYNGEE come from the germline V gene. Trimming left V 0 bases short and J 0 bases short, with 6 bases between. CDR3 nucleotides: TGTGCCAGCAGCGTAGCTGTTATGAACACTGAAGCTTTCTTT. This sequence encodes CASSVAVMNTEAFF.

J is TRBJ2-2 and V is TRBV20-1, with 7 positions matching TRBD1. Trimming at V came to 3 bases and at J to 5 bases, leaving 6 bases not matched to a gene. The germline V gene has CDR1 DFQATT and CDR2 SNEGSKA (reference sequence). This CDR3 contains 14 residues. The CDR3, as DNA: TGCAGTGCTAGTAGGGACAGATTTACCGGGGAGCTGTTTTTT. Its protein product is CSASRDRFTGELFF.

This clone was seen once. This CDR3 is also generated by other DNA sequences in the sample. CDR3 protein: CASKRDQPQHF. CDR3 nucleotide sequence: TGTGCCTCGAAGAGGGATCAGCCCCAGCATTTT. The rearrangement joins TRBV28 to TRBJ1-5; D is uncertain. The germline CDR1 and CDR2 sequences are MDHEN and SYDVKM. The CDR3 is made up of 11 amino acids. V lost 11 bases and J lost 5, with 10 bases in between.

V usage is TRBV6-2 or TRBV6-3 and J usage is TRBJ1-1; a weak D match, TRBD1 (6 bases). CDR1 is MNHEY and CDR2 is SVGEGT in the germline V gene. Deletions cut 4 bases from V and 0 bases from J, with 9 bases between. The CDR3 is 14 amino acids. The CDR3 DNA sequence: TGTGCCAGCAGTTCCGGACAGATGAACACTGAAGCTTTCTTT. Its protein is CASSSGQMNTEAFF.

The chain combines TRBV6-5 with TRBJ2-6; 7 bases are a match to TRBD1. Losses at the gene ends were 10 bases for V and 0 bases for J; bases not matched to a gene: 6. The CDR3 has 15 residues. Germline CDR1 MNHEY, CDR2 SVGAGI. The CDR3 sequence is CATGTVPSGANVLTF. The CDR3 DNA follows: TGTGCCACCGGGACAGTGCCCTCTGGGGCCAACGTCCTGACTTTC.

The genes are TRBV19 and TRBJ1-3, with 8 bases that match TRBD1. With 6 bases clipped from V and 0 bases from J, the junction kept 7 bases outside the gene matches. The CDR3 covers 16 residues. CDR1 is LNHDA, CDR2 SQIVND, per germline (reference sequence). The CDR3: CASRDRGQPSGNTIYF. As DNA, the CDR3 is TGTGCCAGTAGAGACAGGGGCCAACCCTCTGGAAACACCATATATTTT.

The chain employs TRBV28 and TRBJ1-2; D is unclear. Trimming left V 6 bases short and J 4 bases short, with 15 bases between. The germline gives CDR1 MDHEN, CDR2 SYDVKM. The CDR3 spans 14 residues. This CDR3 is CASSPSAMVYGYTF. CDR3 nucleotides: TGTGCCAGCAGCCCCAGCGCGATGGTCTATGGCTACACCTTC.

This clone has only a few counts. The chain joins TRBV11-2 to TRBJ2-2; a weak D match, TRBD1 (6 bases). There are 13 residues in the CDR3. The V end was cut by 5 bases, the J end by 4 bases, with 8 bases between. Germline V gives CDR1 SGHAT, CDR2 FQNNGV. Written as DNA, the CDR3 is TGTGCCAGCAGCACAGGGTCCACCGGGGAGCTGTTTTTT. The encoded protein is CASSTGSTGELFF.

Only one count was recorded for this clone. This chain joins TRBV6-5 and TRBJ1-3; no definite D call. This CDR3 region has 13 residues. Between the trimmed V and J ends, which lost 7 bases and 2 bases, there was a span of 9 bases. Germline-derived CDR1 and CDR2 are MNHEY and SVGAGI. The CDR3 loop reads CASTRTAGNTIYF. DNA for the CDR3: TGTGCCAGCACCCGGACTGCTGGAAACACCATATATTTT.

This CDR3 reads CASSLVQGAEAFF. CDR3 nucleotides: TGTGCCAGCAGCTTAGTGCAGGGGGCTGAAGCTTTCTTT. The chain employs TRBV7-2 and TRBJ1-1; 7 bases map to TRBD1. This CDR3 comprises 13 residues. V shed 1 base and J 6 bases; nucleotides not matched to a gene: 2. Germline CDR1 is SGHTA and CDR2 is FQGNSA.

The chain employs TRBV6-5 and TRBJ2-7; a weak D match, TRBD2 (6 bases). Trimming cost V 8 bases and J 0 bases, with 11 bases left between them. In germline, CDR1 is MNHEY, CDR2 SVGAGI. The CDR3 contains 13 residues. Written as DNA, the CDR3 is TGTGCCAGCGGGCGGGAACACTCCTACGAGCAGTACTTC. Its protein product is CASGREHSYEQYF.

This sequence joins TRBV5-6 and TRBJ1-2; D not certain. The length of the CDR3 is 11 residues. V shed 2 bases and J shed 4 bases, with 3 bases lying between them. The germline V gene has CDR1 SGHDT and CDR2 YYEEEE. DNA for the CDR3: TGTGCCAGCAGCTTCGGCTATGGCTACACCTTC. Translating it yields CASSFGYGYTF.

The rearrangement uses TRBV11-3 and TRBJ2-1; the match to TRBD2 covers 12 bases. Looked up from germline, CDR1 is SGHNT and CDR2 is YENEEA. With 4 bases clipped from V and 8 bases from J, the junction kept 9 bases outside the gene matches. The CDR3 runs to 16 residues. The CDR3 coding sequence is TGTGCCAGCAGCTCCTTTACTAGCGGGGGGCCGGATGAGCAGTTCTTC. Translated, it gives CASSSFTSGGPDEQFF.